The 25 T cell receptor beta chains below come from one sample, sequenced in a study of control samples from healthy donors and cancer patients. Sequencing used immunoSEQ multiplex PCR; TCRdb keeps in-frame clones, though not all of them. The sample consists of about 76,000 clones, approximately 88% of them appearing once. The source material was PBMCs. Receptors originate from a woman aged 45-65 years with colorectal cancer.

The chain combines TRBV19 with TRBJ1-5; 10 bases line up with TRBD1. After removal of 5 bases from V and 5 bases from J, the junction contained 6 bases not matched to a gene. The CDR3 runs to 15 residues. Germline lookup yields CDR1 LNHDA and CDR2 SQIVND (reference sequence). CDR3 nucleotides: TGTGCCAGTAGTCACCGGGACAGGGGCCATCAGCCCCAGCATTTT. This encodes CASSHRDRGHQPQHF.

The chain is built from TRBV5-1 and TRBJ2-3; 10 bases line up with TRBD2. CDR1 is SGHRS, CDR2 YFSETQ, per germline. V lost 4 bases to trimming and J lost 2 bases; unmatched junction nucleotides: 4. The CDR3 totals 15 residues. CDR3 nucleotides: TGCGCCAGCAGCATAAGCGGGGGGGTCACAGATACGCAGTATTTT. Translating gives CASSISGGVTDTQYF.

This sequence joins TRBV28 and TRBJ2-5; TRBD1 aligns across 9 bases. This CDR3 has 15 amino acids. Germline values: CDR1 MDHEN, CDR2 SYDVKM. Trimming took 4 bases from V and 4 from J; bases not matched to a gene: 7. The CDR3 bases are TGTGCCAGCAGTTCTAGGACAGGGGCTGGAGAGACCCAGTACTTC. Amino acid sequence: CASSSRTGAGETQYF.

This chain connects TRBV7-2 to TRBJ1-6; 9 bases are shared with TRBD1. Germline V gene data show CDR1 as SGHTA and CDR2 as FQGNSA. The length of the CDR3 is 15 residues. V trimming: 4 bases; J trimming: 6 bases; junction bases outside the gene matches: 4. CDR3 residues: CASSSQGAVNSPLHF. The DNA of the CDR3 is TGTGCCAGCAGCTCACAGGGGGCTGTTAATTCACCCCTCCACTTT.

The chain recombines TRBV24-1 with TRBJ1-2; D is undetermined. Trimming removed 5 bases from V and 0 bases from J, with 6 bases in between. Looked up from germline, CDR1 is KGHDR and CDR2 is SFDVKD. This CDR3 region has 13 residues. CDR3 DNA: TGTGCCACCAGTGCGTCCTCTAACTATGGCTACACCTTC. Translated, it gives CATSASSNYGYTF.

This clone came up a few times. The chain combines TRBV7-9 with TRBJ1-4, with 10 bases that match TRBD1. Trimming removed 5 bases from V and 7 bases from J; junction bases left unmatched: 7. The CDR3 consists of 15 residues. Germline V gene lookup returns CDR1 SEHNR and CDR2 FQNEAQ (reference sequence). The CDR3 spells CASSTRQGAGEKLFF. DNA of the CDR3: TGTGCCAGCAGCACCCGACAGGGGGCAGGTGAAAAACTGTTTTTT.

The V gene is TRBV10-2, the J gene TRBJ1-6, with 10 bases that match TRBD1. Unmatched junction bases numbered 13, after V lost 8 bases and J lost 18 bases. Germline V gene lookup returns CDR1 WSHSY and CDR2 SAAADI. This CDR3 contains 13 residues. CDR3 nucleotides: TGCGCCAGCGGAGGACCGGGACAGGGGATTTACCACTTT. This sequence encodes CASGGPGQGIYHF.

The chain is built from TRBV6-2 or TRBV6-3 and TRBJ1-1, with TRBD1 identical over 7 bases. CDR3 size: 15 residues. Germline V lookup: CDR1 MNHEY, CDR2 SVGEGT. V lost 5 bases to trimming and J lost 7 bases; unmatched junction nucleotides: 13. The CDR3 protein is CASSTYVRGRNEAFF. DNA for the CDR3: TGTGCCAGCAGTACCTACGTGAGGGGGCGGAATGAAGCTTTCTTT.

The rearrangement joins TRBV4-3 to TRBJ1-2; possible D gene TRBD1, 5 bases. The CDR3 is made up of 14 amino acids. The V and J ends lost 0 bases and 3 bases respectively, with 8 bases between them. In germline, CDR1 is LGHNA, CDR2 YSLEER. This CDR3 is CASSQDAGYYGYTF. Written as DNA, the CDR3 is TGCGCCAGCAGCCAAGATGCAGGGTACTATGGCTACACCTTC.

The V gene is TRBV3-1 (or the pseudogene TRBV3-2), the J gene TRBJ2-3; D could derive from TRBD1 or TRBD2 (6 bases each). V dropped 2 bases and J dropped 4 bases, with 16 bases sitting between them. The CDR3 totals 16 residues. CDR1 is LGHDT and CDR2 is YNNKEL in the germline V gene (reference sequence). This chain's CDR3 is CASSQRKRGVSDTQYF. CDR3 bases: TGTGCCAGCAGCCAACGGAAGAGGGGGGTATCAGATACGCAGTATTTT.

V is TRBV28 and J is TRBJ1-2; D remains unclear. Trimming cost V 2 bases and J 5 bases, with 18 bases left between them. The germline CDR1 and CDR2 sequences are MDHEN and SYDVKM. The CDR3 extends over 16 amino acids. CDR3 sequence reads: CASSLGPPGGNYGYTF. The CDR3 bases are TGTGCCAGCAGTTTAGGGCCCCCGGGAGGAAATTATGGCTACACCTTC.

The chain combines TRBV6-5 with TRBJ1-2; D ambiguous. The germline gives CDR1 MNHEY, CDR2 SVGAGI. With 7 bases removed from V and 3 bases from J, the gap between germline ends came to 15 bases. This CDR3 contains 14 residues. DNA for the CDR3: TGTGCCAGCAACCGGGTTCACACAGACTATGGCTACACCTTC. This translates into CASNRVHTDYGYTF.

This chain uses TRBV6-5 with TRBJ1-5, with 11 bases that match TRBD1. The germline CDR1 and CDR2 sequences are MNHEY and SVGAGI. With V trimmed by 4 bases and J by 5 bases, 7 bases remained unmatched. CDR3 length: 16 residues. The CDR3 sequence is CASSLTGQGADQPQHF. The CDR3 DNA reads TGTGCCAGCAGTTTAACCGGACAGGGGGCAGATCAGCCCCAGCATTTT.

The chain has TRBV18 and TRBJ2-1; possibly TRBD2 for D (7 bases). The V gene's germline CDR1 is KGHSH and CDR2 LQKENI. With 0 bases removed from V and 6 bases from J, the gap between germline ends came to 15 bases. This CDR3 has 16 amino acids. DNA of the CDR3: TGTGCCAGCTCACCACCGGAGGGGGGGGCTTTCAATGAGCAGTTCTTC. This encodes CASSPPEGGAFNEQFF.

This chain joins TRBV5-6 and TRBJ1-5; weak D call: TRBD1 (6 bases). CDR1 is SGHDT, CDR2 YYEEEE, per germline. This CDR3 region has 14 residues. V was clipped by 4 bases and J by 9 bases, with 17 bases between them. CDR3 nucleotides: TGTGCCAGCAGCACAAGGGGGATAAGCCCGCCCCAGCATTTT. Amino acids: CASSTRGISPPQHF.

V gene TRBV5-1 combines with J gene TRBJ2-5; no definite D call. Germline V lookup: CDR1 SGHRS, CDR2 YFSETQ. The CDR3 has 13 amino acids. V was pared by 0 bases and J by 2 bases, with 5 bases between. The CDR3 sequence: CASSLGSQETQYF. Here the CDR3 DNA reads TGCGCCAGCAGCTTGGGATCGCAAGAGACCCAGTACTTC.

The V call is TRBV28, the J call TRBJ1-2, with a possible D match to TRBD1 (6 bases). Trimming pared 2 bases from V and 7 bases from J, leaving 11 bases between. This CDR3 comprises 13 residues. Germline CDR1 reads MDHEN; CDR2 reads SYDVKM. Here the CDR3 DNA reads TGTGCCAGCAGTTTAACAGGGAAAGGTGGCTACACCTTC. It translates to CASSLTGKGGYTF.

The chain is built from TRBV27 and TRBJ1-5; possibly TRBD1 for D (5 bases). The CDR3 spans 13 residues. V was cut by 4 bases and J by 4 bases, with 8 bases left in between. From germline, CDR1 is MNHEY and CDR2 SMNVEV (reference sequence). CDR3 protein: CASSWDRNQPQHF. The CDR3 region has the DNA TGTGCCAGCAGTTGGGACCGAAATCAGCCCCAGCATTTT.

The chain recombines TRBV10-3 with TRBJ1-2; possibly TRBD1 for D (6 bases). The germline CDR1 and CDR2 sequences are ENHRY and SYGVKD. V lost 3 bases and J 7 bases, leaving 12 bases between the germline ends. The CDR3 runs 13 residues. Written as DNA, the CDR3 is TGTGCCATCAGTGACACAGGGACGGTTGGCTACACCTTC. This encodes CAISDTGTVGYTF.

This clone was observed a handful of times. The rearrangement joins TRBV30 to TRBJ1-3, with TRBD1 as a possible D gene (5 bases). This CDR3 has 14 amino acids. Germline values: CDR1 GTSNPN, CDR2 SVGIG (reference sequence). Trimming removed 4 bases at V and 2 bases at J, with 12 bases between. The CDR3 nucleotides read TGTGCCTGGACTGGCAGGGTCACTGGAAACACCATATATTTT. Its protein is CAWTGRVTGNTIYF.

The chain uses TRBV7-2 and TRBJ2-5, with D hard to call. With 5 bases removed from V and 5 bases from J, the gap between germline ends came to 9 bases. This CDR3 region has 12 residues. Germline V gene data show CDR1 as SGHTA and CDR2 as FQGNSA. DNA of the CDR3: TGTGCCAGCAGCCCCAGGTTGGAGACCCAGTACTTC. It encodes CASSPRLETQYF. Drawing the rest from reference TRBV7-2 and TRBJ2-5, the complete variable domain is GAGVSQSPSNKVTEKGKDVELRCDPISGHTALYWYRQSLGQGLEFLIYFQGNSAPDKSGLPSDRFSAERTGGSVSTLTIQRTQQEDSAVYLCASSPRLETQYFGPGTRLLVL.

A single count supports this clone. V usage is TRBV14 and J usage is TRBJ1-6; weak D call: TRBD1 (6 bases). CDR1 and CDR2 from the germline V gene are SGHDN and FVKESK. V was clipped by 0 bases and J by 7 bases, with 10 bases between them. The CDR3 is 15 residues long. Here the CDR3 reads CASSQETGRNSPLHF. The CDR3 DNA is TGTGCCAGCAGCCAAGAAACAGGGAGAAATTCACCCCTCCACTTT.

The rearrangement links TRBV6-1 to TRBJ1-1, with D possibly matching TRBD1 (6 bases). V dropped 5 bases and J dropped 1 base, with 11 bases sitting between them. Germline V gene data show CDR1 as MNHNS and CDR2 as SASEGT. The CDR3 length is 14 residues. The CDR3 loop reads CASSKTGPNTEAFF. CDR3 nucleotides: TGTGCCAGCAGTAAGACAGGCCCGAACACTGAAGCTTTCTTT.

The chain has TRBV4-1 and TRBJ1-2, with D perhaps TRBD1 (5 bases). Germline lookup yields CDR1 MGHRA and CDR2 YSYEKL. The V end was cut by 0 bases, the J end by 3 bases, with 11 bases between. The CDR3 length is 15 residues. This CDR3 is CASSQEPGPYYGYTF. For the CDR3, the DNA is TGCGCCAGCAGCCAAGAGCCAGGGCCCTACTATGGCTACACCTTC.

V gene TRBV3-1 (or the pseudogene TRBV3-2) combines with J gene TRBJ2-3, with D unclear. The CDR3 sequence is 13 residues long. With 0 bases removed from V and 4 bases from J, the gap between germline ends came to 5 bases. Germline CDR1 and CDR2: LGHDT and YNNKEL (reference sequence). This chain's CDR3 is CASSQESPDTQYF. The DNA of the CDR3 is TGTGCCAGCAGCCAAGAATCCCCAGATACGCAGTATTTT.